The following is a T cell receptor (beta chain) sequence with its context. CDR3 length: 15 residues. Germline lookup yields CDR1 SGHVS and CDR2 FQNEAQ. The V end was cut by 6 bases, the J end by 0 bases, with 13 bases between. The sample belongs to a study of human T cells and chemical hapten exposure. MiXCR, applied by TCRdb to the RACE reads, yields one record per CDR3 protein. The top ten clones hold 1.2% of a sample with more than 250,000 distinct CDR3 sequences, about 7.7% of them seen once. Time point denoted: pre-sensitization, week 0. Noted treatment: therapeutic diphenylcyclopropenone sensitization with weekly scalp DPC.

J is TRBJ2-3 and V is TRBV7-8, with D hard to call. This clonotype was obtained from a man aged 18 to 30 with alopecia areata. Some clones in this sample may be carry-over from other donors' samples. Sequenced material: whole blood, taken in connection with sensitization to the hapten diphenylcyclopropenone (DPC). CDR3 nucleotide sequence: TGTGCCAGCAGACCCAGGACGGATAGCACAGATACGCAGTATTTT. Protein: CASRPRTDSTDTQYF.